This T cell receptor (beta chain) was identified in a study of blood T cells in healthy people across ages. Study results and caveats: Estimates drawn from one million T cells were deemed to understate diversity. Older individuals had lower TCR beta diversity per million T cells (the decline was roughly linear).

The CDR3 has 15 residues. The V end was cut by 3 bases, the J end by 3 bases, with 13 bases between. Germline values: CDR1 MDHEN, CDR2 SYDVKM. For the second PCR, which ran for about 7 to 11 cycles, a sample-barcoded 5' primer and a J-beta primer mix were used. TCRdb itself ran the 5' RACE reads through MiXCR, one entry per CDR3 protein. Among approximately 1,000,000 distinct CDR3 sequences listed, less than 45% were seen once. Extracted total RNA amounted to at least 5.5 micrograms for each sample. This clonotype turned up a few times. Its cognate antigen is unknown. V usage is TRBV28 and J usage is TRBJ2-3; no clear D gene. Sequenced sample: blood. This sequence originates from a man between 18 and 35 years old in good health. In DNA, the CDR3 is TGTGCCAGCAGTTTGGGGATGGTATCGACAGATACGCAGTATTTT. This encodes CASSLGMVSTDTQYF.